The 6 T cell receptor beta chains below come from one sample, sequenced in a study of blood T cell repertoires in COVID-19. Produced via immunoSEQ multiplex PCR; TCRdb's table is partial and in-frame only. The sample shows 450,000 to 500,000 clones, around 90% of them seen only once. Sample: PBMCs or T cells enriched from blood (not recorded which). The receptors derive from a woman between 18 and 29 years old who had recovered from COVID-19.

The chain links TRBV7-2 to TRBJ1-3; no firm D call. V was trimmed by 4 bases and J by 11 bases, leaving 15 bases between them. CDR3 length equals 13 residues. Germline V gives CDR1 SGHTA, CDR2 FQGNSA. CDR3 sequence: CASSSSPGGPIYF. The CDR3 DNA reads TGTGCCAGCAGCTCTAGTCCCGGCGGCCCCATATATTTT.

V and J are TRBV7-8 and TRBJ2-5, with a possible D match to TRBD2 (5 bases). V was clipped by 5 bases and J by 8 bases, with 18 bases between them. The CDR3 has 14 amino acids. The V gene's germline CDR1 is SGHVS and CDR2 FQNEAQ. The CDR3 DNA is TGTGCCAGCAGCCCCCGTTCGTCTCCGGGAACCCAGTACTTC. This gives the protein CASSPRSSPGTQYF.

This clone was observed once. The CDR3 here is CASSHSGLGTERNYGYTF. The CDR3 nucleotides read TGTGCCAGCAGCCATTCGGGTTTAGGGACAGAGAGGAACTATGGCTACACCTTC. The V and J genes are TRBV3-1 (or the pseudogene TRBV3-2) and TRBJ1-2, with 7 bases identical to TRBD1. J gave up 2 bases and V 3 bases, and 15 bases lay outside the gene matches. The CDR3 sequence is 18 residues long. Germline CDR1 reads LGHDT; CDR2 reads YNNKEL (reference sequence).

This chain links TRBV6-6 with TRBJ1-1, with a weak D call TRBD1 (6 bases). CDR1 and CDR2 (germline): MNHNY, SVGAGI (reference sequence). This CDR3 is built from 16 residues. Trimming pared 2 bases from V and 6 bases from J, leaving 19 bases between. CDR3 DNA sequence: TGTGCCAGCAGTTACGCGACAGGACCCCAGGGGCCTGAAGCTTTCTTT. It yields the protein CASSYATGPQGPEAFF.

V usage is TRBV28 and J usage is TRBJ1-4; no clear D. The V end was cut by 7 bases, the J end by 3 bases, with 12 bases between. The germline gives CDR1 MDHEN, CDR2 SYDVKM. The CDR3 is 14 amino acids. CDR3: CASTDGGANEKLFF. As DNA, the CDR3 is TGTGCCAGCACCGACGGCGGGGCTAATGAAAAACTGTTTTTT.

This chain uses TRBV10-3 with TRBJ2-7; D possibly corresponds to TRBD1 (6 bases). The CDR3 spans 15 residues. Per the germline V gene, CDR1 is ENHRY and CDR2 is SYGVKD. The V end lost 0 bases, the J end lost 5 bases, and 14 bases lay between the germline ends. The CDR3 sequence is CAISESTGTLDEQYF. The DNA of the CDR3 is TGTGCCATCAGTGAGTCAACTGGGACATTAGACGAGCAGTACTTC.